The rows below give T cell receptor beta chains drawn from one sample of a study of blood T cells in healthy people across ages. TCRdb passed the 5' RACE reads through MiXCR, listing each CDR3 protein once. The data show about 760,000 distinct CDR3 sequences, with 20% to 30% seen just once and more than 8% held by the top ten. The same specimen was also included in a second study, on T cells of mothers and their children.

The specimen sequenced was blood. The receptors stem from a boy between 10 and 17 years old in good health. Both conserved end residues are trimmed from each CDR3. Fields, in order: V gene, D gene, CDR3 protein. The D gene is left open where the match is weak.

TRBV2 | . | ASGSWTVKNEQF
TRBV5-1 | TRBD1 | ASSLDRGNQVQY
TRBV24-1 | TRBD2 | ATSDPMREVNEQF
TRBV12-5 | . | ASGLVGLAETQY
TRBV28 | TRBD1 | ASRDRVLSKNIQY
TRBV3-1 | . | ASSQGSGTGELF
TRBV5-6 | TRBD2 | ASSPFSGGGLETQY
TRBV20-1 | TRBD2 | SARPSGAYEQY
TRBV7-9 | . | ASSVGEKLF
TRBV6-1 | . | ASRPYEGHGYT
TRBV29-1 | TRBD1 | SVGGKGQGYTDTQY
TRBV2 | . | ASSNFGGSVDTEAF